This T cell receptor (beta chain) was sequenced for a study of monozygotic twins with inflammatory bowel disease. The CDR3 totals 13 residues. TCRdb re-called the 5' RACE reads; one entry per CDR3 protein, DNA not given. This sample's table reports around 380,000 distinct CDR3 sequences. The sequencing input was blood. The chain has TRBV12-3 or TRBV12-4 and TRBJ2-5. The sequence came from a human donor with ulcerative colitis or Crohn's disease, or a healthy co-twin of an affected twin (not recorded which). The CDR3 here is CASTPLNLETQYF.